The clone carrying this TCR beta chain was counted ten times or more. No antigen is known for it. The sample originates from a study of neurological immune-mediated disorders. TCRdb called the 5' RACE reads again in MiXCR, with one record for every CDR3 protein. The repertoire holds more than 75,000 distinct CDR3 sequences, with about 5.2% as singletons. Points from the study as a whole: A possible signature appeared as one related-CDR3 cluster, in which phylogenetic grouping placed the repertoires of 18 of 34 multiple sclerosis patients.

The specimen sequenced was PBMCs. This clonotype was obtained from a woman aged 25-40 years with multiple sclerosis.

CDR3 DNA: TGCAGCGTTGGATGGACGACGCTCAATGAGCAGTTCTTC. Translating gives CSVGWTTLNEQFF. The chain has TRBV29-1 and TRBJ2-1; D not certain. The CDR3 runs 13 residues. Germline lookup yields CDR1 SQVTM and CDR2 ANQGSEA. V was clipped by 4 bases and J by 6 bases, with 13 bases between them.